This TCR beta chain was sequenced for a study of CD8 T cells in Susac syndrome. Random hexamers primed reverse transcription of roughly 0.45 to 1 ug RNA. immunoSEQ multiplex PCR amplified TCR beta CDR3 across 54 Vbeta, 13 Jbeta. TCRdb passed the immunoSEQ multiplex PCR reads through MiXCR, listing each CDR3 protein once. The sample includes a few hundred thousand distinct CDR3 sequences, approximately 95% of them seen just once. Looked up from germline, CDR1 is SQVTM and CDR2 is ANQGSEA. The CDR3 runs 12 residues. The chain employs TRBV29-1 and TRBJ1-1; 7 bases align to TRBD1. Source material: CD4+ T cells from PBMCs. The TCR comes from a human donor with multiple sclerosis. The CDR3: CSSRGGRTEAFF. In DNA, the CDR3 is TGCAGTTCCAGGGGGGGGAGGACTGAAGCTTTCTTT.